This T cell receptor beta chain was observed in a study of cytomegalovirus exposure and HLA in healthy donors. Findings and limits, study-wide: Later analysis demonstrated an association between a missense DCLRE1C variant and TCR beta V- and J-gene trimming.

This clone has a handful of counts. The antigen remains undetermined. This PCR relied on a set of 60 Vbeta primers and 13 Jbeta primers. The data were produced by immunoSEQ multiplex PCR, yet TCRdb's version contains in-frame clones alone and is incomplete. The table records 130,000 to 150,000 clones, about 80% of them present only once. Trimming removed 2 bases from V and 4 bases from J, with 15 bases in between. The V gene's germline CDR1 is SGHNT and CDR2 YENEEA. The CDR3 runs 15 residues. The clonotype originates from a man in his forties in good health and CMV-seropositive. The chain recombines TRBV11-3 with TRBJ2-7; D is perhaps TRBD1 (5 bases). Material for sequencing was PBMCs. The CDR3 reads CASSLKGADGYEQYF. CDR3 sequence (DNA): TGTGCCAGCAGCTTAAAAGGGGCCGATGGTTACGAGCAGTACTTC.